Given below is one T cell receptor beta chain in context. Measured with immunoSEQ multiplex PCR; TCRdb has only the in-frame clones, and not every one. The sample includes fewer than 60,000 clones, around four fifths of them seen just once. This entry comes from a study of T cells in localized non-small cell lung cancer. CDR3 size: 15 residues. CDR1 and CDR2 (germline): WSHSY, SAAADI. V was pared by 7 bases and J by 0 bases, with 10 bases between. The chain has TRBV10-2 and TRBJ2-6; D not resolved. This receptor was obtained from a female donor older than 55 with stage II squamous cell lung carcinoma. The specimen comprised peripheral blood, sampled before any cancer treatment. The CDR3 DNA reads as TGCGCCAGCACCGGCCAGAACTCTGGGGCCAACGTCCTGACTTTC. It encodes CASTGQNSGANVLTF.